This entry features one T cell receptor beta chain sequence. The data were taken from a study of blood T cell repertoires in COVID-19. In the study overall: Samples representing acute and convalescent COVID-19 were sourced from the United States, Italy and Spain. PBMCs, B-cell-depleted T cells, or T cells provided the cDNA or gDNA that made up the material.

As processed by the authors: Counts of nucleated cells, estimated from reference gene primer amplification, were obtained. Assay used: immunoSEQ multiplex PCR; TCRdb lists only in-frame clones, some missing. The DNA gave D and trimming, while V, J and clone size come from that table. This sample has 110,000 to 150,000 clones, with about 89% found just once. Germline V gene sequence: CDR1 SGHRS, CDR2 YFSETQ. The CDR3 loop spans 15 amino acids. Trimming stripped 0 bases from V and 5 bases from J, with 14 bases between. The TCR was taken from a man in his sixties with active or convalescent COVID-19. The rearrangement joins TRBV5-1 to TRBJ2-5; D possibly corresponds to TRBD1 (5 bases). Sequenced input: peripheral blood. Here the CDR3 reads CASSLGRGPRETQYF. The CDR3 region has the DNA TGCGCCAGCAGCTTGGGAAGGGGCCCCAGGGAGACCCAGTACTTC.